This T cell receptor beta chain was identified during a study of CD8 T cells in ankylosing spondylitis. Points from the study as a whole: Ankylosing spondylitis blood appeared to carry a characteristic TCR beta motif of roughly 8 highly homologous variants. There was reportedly significant enrichment of clones that were disease-linked in matched ankylosing spondylitis synovial fluid.

This clonotype was counted only a few times. Its matching antigen is unknown. MiXCR, run by TCRdb on the 5' RACE reads, gives a single entry per CDR3 protein. This table has about 840,000 distinct CDR3 sequences, around 11% appearing once. The V gene's germline CDR1 is SGHRS and CDR2 YFSETQ. V lost 5 bases, J lost 6 bases, and 15 bases lay in between. The CDR3 runs 13 residues. The V and J genes are TRBV5-1 and TRBJ2-7, with D perhaps assigned TRBD1 or TRBD2 (5 bases each). Sequencing used blood, either unsorted or a sorted T cell fraction (not recorded which). This clonotype was sampled from a male donor with ankylosing spondylitis. The DNA of the CDR3 is TGCGCCAGCAGGTACGCCGAGGGGCGCGAGCAGTACTTC. Protein sequence: CASRYAEGREQYF.